The clone carrying this T cell receptor (beta chain) turned up a few times. Antigen unknown. V was clipped by 4 bases and J by 5 bases; unmatched bases: 3. The germline V gene encodes CDR1 MNHNY and CDR2 SVGAGI (reference sequence). The CDR3 has 14 residues. The sample comes from a study of blood T cells in healthy people across ages. The study, taken as a whole, reports: Age showed a roughly linear inverse relationship with TCR beta diversity per million T cells.

With a J-beta primer mix and a sample-barcoded 5' primer, a second PCR ran roughly 6 to 12 cycles. Each cDNA was tagged by a template-switch adaptor containing 12 random nucleotides. TCRdb re-called the 5' RACE reads with MiXCR, one entry per CDR3 protein. Here the sample spans 2 million or so distinct CDR3 sequences, around half being singletons. The people who gave samples were healthy Caucasians from Russia, aged roughly 6 to 90. Every sample had a minimum of 6 million PBMCs isolated. The sample consisted of blood. This sequence originates from a woman in her 40s in good health. The chain carries TRBV6-6 and TRBJ2-7, with 12 bases identical to TRBD1. The CDR3 reads CASSFGTGGNEQYF. In DNA, the CDR3 is TGTGCCAGCAGTTTCGGGACAGGGGGCAACGAGCAGTACTTC.